The present entry profiles one T cell receptor beta chain with its context. These data belong to a study of control samples from healthy donors and cancer patients. Using immunoSEQ multiplex PCR, the repertoire was profiled, and TCRdb retains in-frame clones only, with some absent. Found here are nearly 40,000 clones, 90% to 95% of them singletons; the top ten hold 3.6%. This CDR3 spans 14 amino acids. Germline CDR1 and CDR2: SGHDT and YYEEEE. Trimming shortened V by 2 bases and J by 5 bases, and 13 bases separated the two germline ends. This rearrangement joins TRBV5-6 to TRBJ1-1; D remains unclear. The receptor's source is a woman aged 50 to 60 in good health. Material for sequencing was blood. The CDR3 region has the DNA TGTGCCAGCAGCTTCGGTGGCGTGAGTACTGAAGCTTTCTTT. This gives the protein CASSFGGVSTEAFF. The variable domain in full, completed from reference TRBV5-6 and TRBJ1-1, reads DAGVTQSPTHLIKTRGQQVTLRCSPKSGHDTVSWYQQALGQGPQFIFQYYEEEERQRGNFPDRFSGHQFPNYSSELNVNALLLGDSALYLCASSFGGVSTEAFFGQGTRLTVV.